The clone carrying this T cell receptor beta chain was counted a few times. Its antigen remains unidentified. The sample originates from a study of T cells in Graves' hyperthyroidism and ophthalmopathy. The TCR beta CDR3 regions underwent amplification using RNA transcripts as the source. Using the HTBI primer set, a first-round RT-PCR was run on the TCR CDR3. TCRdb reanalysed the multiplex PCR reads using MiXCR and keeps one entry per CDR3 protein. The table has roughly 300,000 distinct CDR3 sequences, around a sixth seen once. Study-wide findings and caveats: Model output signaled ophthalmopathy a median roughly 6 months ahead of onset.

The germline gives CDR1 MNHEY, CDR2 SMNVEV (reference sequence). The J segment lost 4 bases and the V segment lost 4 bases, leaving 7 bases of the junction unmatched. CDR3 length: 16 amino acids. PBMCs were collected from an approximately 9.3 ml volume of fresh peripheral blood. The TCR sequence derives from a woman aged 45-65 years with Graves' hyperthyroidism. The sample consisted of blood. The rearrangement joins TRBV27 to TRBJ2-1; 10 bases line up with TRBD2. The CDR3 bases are TGTGCCAGCAGTTCGCTCGGACTAGCGGCTTACAATGAGCAGTTCTTC. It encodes CASSSLGLAAYNEQFF.